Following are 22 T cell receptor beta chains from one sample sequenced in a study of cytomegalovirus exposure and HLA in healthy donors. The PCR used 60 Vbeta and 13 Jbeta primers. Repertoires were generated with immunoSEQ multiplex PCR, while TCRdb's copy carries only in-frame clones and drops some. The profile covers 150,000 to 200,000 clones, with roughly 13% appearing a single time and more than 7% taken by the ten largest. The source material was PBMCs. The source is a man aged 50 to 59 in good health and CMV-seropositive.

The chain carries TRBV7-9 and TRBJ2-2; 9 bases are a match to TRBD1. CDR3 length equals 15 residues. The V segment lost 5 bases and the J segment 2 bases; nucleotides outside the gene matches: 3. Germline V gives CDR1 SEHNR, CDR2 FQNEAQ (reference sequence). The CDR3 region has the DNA TGTGCCAGCAGCACGGACAGGGGAAACACCGGGGAGCTGTTTTTT. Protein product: CASSTDRGNTGELFF.

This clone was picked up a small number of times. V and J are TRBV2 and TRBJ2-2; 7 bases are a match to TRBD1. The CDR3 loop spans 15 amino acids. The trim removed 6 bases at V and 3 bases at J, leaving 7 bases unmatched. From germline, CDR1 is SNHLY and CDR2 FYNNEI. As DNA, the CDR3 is TGTGCCAGCAGCCCGACAGGGCGGGACACCGGGGAGCTGTTTTTT. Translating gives CASSPTGRDTGELFF.

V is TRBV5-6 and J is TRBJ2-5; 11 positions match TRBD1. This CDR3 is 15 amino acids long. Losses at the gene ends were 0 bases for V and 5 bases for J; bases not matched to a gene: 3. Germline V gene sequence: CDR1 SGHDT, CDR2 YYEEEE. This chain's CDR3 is CASSLVGTGGETQYF. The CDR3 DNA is TGTGCCAGCAGCTTGGTCGGGACAGGGGGGGAGACCCAGTACTTC.

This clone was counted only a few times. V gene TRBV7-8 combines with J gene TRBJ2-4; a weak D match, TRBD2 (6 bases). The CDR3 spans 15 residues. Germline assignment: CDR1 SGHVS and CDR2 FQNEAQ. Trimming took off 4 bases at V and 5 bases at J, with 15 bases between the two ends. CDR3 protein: CASSSWGDWENIQYF. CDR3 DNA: TGTGCCAGCAGCTCGTGGGGGGACTGGGAAAACATTCAGTACTTC.

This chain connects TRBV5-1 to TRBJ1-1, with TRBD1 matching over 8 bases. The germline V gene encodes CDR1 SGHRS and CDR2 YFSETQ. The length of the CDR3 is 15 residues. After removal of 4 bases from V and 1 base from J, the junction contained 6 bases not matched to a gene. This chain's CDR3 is CASSGGTGWNTEAFF. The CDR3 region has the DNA TGCGCCAGCAGCGGAGGGACAGGATGGAACACTGAAGCTTTCTTT.

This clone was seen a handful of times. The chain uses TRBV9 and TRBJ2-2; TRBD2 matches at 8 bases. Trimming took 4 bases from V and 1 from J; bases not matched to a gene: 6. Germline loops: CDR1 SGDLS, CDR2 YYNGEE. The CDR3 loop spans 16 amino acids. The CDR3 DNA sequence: TGTGCCAGCAGCCAGAGGGCGGGGGGGAACACCGGGGAGCTGTTTTTT. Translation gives CASSQRAGGNTGELFF.

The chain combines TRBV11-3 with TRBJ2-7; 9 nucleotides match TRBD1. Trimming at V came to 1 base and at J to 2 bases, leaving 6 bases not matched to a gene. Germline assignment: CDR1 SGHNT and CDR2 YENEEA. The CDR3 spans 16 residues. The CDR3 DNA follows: TGTGCCAGCAGCTTAGCCAGGGACAGGGCGACCTACGAGCAGTACTTC. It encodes CASSLARDRATYEQYF.

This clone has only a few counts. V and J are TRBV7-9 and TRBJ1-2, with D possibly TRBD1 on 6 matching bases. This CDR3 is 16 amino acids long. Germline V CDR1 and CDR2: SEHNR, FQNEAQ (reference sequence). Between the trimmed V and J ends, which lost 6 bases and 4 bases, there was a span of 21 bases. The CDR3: CASSLDSPVPTYGYTF. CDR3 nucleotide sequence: TGTGCCAGCAGTTTGGACAGCCCTGTACCAACCTATGGCTACACCTTC. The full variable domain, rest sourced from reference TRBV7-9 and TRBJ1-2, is DTGVSQNPRHKITKRGQNVTFRCDPISEHNRLYWYRQTLGQGPEFLTYFQNEAQLEKSRLLSDRFSAERPKGSFSTLEIQRTEQGDSAMYLCASSLDSPVPTYGYTFGSGTRLTVV.

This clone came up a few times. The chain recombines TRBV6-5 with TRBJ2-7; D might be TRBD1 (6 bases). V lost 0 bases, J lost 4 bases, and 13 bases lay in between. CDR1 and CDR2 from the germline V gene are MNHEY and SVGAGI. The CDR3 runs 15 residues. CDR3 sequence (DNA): TGTGCCAGCAGTTACTCCCAGGGGAGTAGGTACGAGCAGTACGTC. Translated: CASSYSQGSRYEQYV.

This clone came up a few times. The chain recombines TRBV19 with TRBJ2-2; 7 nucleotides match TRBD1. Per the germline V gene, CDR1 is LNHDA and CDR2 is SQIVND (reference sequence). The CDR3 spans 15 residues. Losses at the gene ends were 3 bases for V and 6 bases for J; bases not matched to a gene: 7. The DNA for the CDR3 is TGTGCCAGTAGTATTGTCAGGGGGTCCCCCGGGGAGCTGTTTTTT. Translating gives CASSIVRGSPGELFF.

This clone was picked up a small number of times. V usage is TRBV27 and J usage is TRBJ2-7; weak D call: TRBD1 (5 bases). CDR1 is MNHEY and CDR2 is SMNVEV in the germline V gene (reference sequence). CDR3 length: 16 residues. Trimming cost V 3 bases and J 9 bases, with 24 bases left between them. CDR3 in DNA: TGTGCCAGCAGTTTTTCGAGTACAGGACGAAACTCCGGGCAGTACTTC. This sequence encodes CASSFSSTGRNSGQYF.

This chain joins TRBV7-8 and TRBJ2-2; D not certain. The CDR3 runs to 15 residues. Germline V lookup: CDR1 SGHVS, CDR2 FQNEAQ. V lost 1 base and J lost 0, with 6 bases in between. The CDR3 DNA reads TGTGCCAGCAGCTTAGGTCCAACGAACACCGGGGAGCTGTTTTTT. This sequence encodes CASSLGPTNTGELFF. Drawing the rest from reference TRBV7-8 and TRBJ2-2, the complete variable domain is GAGVSQSPRYKVAKRGQDVALRCDPISGHVSLFWYQQALGQGPEFLTYFQNEAQLDKSGLPSDRFFAERPEGSVSTLKIQRTQQEDSAVYLCASSLGPTNTGELFFGEGSRLTVL.

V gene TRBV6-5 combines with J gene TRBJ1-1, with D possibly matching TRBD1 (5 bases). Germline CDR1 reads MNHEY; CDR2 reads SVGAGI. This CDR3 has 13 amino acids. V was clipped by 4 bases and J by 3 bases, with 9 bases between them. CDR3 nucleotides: TGTGCCAGCAGTTTAGGGGCGTACACTGAAGCTTTCTTT. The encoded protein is CASSLGAYTEAFF.

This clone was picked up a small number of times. CDR3 protein: CATSGQGLYEQYV. CDR3 nucleotides: TGTGCCACCTCGGGACAGGGCCTCTACGAGCAGTACGTC. The chain carries TRBV10-3 and TRBJ2-7; 9 bases line up with TRBD1. The CDR3 consists of 13 residues. The germline gives CDR1 ENHRY, CDR2 SYGVKD. V gave up 10 bases and J gave up 3 bases; unmatched junction bases: 7.

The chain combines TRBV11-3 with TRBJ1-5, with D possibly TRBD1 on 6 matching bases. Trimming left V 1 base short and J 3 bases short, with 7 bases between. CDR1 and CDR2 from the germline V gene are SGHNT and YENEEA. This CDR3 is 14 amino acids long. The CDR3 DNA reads TGTGCCAGCAGCTTAGCAGGGGCCAATCAGCCCCAGCATTTT. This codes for CASSLAGANQPQHF.

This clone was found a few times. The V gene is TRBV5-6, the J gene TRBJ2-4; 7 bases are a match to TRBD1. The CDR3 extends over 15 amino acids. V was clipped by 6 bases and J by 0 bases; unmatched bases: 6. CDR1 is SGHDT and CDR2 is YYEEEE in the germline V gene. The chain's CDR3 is CASTTQGLAKNIQYF. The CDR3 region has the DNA TGTGCCAGCACCACACAGGGGCTAGCCAAAAACATTCAGTACTTC.

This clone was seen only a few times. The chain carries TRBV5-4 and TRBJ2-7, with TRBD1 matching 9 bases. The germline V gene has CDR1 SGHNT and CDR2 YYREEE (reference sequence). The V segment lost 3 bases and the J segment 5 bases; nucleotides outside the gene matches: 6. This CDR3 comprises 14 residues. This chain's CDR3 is CASSYGTGSNEQYV. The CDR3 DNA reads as TGTGCCAGCAGCTATGGGACAGGGTCCAACGAGCAGTACGTC.

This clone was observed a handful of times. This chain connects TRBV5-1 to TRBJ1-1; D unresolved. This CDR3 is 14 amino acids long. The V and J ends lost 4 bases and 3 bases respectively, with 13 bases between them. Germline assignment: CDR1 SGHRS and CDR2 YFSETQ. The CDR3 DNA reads TGCGCCAGCAGCCGTGAGGGTCCCGACACTGAAGCTTTCTTT. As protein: CASSREGPDTEAFF. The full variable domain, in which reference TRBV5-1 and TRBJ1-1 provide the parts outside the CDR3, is KAGVTQTPRYLIKTRGQQVTLSCSPISGHRSVSWYQQTPGQGLQFLFEYFSETQRNKGNFPGRFSGRQFSNSRSEMNVSTLELGDSALYLCASSREGPDTEAFFGQGTRLTVV.

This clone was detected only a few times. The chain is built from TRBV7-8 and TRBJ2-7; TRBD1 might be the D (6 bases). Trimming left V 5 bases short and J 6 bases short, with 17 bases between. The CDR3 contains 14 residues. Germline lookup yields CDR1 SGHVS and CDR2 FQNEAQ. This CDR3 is CASSPDSFFSEQYF. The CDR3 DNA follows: TGTGCCAGCAGCCCGGACAGTTTCTTCAGCGAGCAGTACTTC.

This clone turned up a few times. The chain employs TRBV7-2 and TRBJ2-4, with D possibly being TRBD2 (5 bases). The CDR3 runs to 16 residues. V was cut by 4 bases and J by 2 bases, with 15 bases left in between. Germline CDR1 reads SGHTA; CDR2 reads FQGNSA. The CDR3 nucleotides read TGTGCCAGCAGCTACTTCCCCGGGGTAACCAAAAACATTCAGTACTTC. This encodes CASSYFPGVTKNIQYF.

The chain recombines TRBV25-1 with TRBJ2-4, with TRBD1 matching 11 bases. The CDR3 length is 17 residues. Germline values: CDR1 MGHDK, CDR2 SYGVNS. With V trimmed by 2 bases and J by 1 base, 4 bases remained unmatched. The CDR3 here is CASSEGTGGVAKNIQYF. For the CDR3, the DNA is TGTGCCAGCAGTGAAGGGACAGGGGGGGTGGCCAAAAACATTCAGTACTTC. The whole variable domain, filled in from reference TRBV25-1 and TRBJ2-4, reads EADIYQTPRYLVIGTGKKITLECSQTMGHDKMYWYQQDPGMELHLIHYSYGVNSTEKGDLSSESTVSRIRTEHFPLTLESARPSHTSQYLCASSEGTGGVAKNIQYFGAGTRLSVL.

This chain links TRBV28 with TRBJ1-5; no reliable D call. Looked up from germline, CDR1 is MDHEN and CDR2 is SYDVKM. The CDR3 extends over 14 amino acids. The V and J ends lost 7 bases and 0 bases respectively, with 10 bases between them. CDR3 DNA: TGTGCCAGCATACGGGAATATAGCAATCAGCCCCAGCATTTT. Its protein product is CASIREYSNQPQHF.